The sequence of this T cell receptor beta chain was determined in a study of blood T cell repertoires in COVID-19. Background on the study: From T cells, B-cell-depleted T cells, or PBMCs came the material, which was cDNA or gDNA.

All enrollees were roughly 18 to 90 years old and from 25 or so US areas. Clinical history reported by participants formed the basis on which cohorts were assigned. Assay: immunoSEQ multiplex PCR; the TCRdb copy retains only in-frame clones and omits some. The data contain 150,000 to 200,000 clones, 79% of them singletons. Trimming stripped 1 base from V and 6 bases from J, with 13 bases between. CDR1 is MNHEY and CDR2 is SVGEGT in the germline V gene. This CDR3 has 16 residues. Sequenced: PBMCs or T cells enriched from blood (not recorded which). The chain uses TRBV6-2 or TRBV6-3 and TRBJ1-6; weak D call: TRBD1 (6 bases). This clonotype was obtained from a woman aged 70-85 years in a cohort exposed to, infected with or recovered from COVID-19 (not recorded which). The CDR3 is CASSYYSDSGNSPLHF. The CDR3 region has the DNA TGTGCCAGCAGTTACTATTCGGACAGTGGTAATTCACCCCTCCACTTT.